One and the same sample provided the 22 T cell receptor beta chains below, sequenced in a study of blood T cell repertoires in COVID-19. Measured with immunoSEQ multiplex PCR; TCRdb has only the in-frame clones, and not every one. Altogether 20,000 to 25,000 clones are present, about 88% being singletons, with the ten largest covering around a tenth. Material: peripheral blood. Receptor source: a human donor in a cohort sampled during active COVID-19. The donor label of this sample is uncertain.

V and J are TRBV4-2 and TRBJ2-6; TRBD2 agrees at 7 bases. The CDR3 covers 18 residues. V dropped 2 bases and J dropped 0; count of bases not matched to a gene: 7. Germline V gene data show CDR1 as LGHNA and CDR2 as YNFKEQ. This CDR3 is CASSQPSGQSSGANVLTF. CDR3 nucleotides: TGTGCCAGCAGCCAACCTAGCGGTCAAAGCTCTGGGGCCAACGTCCTGACTTTC.

The rearrangement links TRBV5-1 to TRBJ2-5; D gene uncertain. The germline CDR1 and CDR2 sequences are SGHRS and YFSETQ. V was pared by 1 base and J by 3 bases, with 10 bases between. This CDR3 spans 14 amino acids. Here the CDR3 DNA reads TGCGCCAGCAGCTTGTCCCGGGTAGAAGAGACCCAGTACTTC. Translation: CASSLSRVEETQYF.

The chain joins TRBV12-1 to TRBJ2-1; the table's D call TRBD2 went unverified against the DNA. TRBV12-1 is labeled a pseudogene. The CDR3 is made up of 16 amino acids. The CDR3 spells CASRLRAGGPHNEQFF. For the CDR3, the DNA is TGTGCCAGCAGACTTAGAGCGGGAGGCCCCCACAATGAGCAGTTCTTC.

As for this clone: One end of the junction varies from germline; a read error may be responsible. The chain employs TRBV23-1 and TRBJ2-7, with 8 positions matching TRBD2. TRBV23-1 is marked as an open reading frame, function uncertain. CDR3 length: 13 residues. CDR3 DNA: TGCGCCAGCCCGAGGGCTAGCGGGCCCCGGAAGGACTTC. Its translation: CASPRASGPRKDF.

The chain couples TRBV3-1 (or the pseudogene TRBV3-2) to TRBJ2-5; perhaps TRBD1 as D (6 bases). The CDR3 is 16 amino acids. V was shortened by 1 base and J by 7 bases, with 19 bases between the two germline ends. Germline values: CDR1 LGHDT, CDR2 YNNKEL (reference sequence). CDR3 region: CASSQGVWATQGTQYF. CDR3 coding DNA: TGTGCCAGCAGCCAAGGGGTTTGGGCCACACAGGGGACCCAGTACTTC.

V usage is TRBV27 and J usage is TRBJ2-2, with a tentative D call TRBD1 (6 bases). Trimming stripped 9 bases from V and 4 bases from J, with 18 bases between. This CDR3 comprises 15 residues. Germline CDR1 MNHEY, CDR2 SMNVEV (reference sequence). CDR3 amino acids: CASGLTGTPTGELFF. DNA of the CDR3: TGTGCCAGTGGATTAACCGGGACACCCACCGGGGAGCTGTTTTTT.

This chain connects TRBV6-6 to TRBJ2-3, with D perhaps matching TRBD2 (6 bases). Germline V gene data show CDR1 as MNHNY and CDR2 as SVGAGI (reference sequence). The length of the CDR3 is 14 residues. Trimming removed 2 bases at V and 5 bases at J, with 11 bases between. CDR3 nucleotides: TGTGCCAGCAGTTACGGGGACTCTCAAGATACGCAGTATTTT. Amino acids: CASSYGDSQDTQYF.

V is TRBV20-1 and J is TRBJ2-5; 7 bases line up with TRBD2. With 3 bases clipped from V and 3 bases from J, the junction kept 7 bases outside the gene matches. CDR3 size: 14 residues. Germline V gene lookup returns CDR1 DFQATT and CDR2 SNEGSKA (reference sequence). CDR3: CSASHIAGEETQYF. The CDR3 region has the DNA TGCAGTGCTAGTCATATCGCGGGAGAAGAGACCCAGTACTTC.

This rearrangement joins TRBV28 to TRBJ2-2; TRBD2 aligns across 12 bases. The CDR3 has 19 amino acids. The V and J ends lost 1 base and 4 bases, in that order; junction bases with no gene match: 10. Germline lookup yields CDR1 MDHEN and CDR2 SYDVKM. CDR3 DNA sequence: TGTGCCAGCAGTTTATTTTCTAGCGGGAGGGCCGGCGGCACCGGGGAGCTGTTTTTT. This encodes CASSLFSSGRAGGTGELFF.

The J gene is TRBJ2-1, the V gene TRBV7-8, with D perhaps matching TRBD2 (6 bases). Germline CDR1 reads SGHVS; CDR2 reads FQNEAQ. The V end lost 1 base, the J end lost 3 bases, and 13 bases lay between the germline ends. The CDR3 contains 16 residues. The CDR3: CASSLGEAGRYNEQFF. CDR3 bases: TGTGCCAGCAGCTTAGGGGAAGCGGGTCGCTACAATGAGCAGTTCTTC.

The chain is built from TRBV6-5 and TRBJ2-7, with a weak D call TRBD2 (5 bases). The CDR3 has 11 residues. Germline V gene data show CDR1 as MNHEY and CDR2 as SVGAGI. Trimming shortened V by 6 bases and J by 2 bases, and 5 bases separated the two germline ends. CDR3 sequence: CASREAYEQYF. The CDR3 DNA reads as TGTGCCAGCAGGGAGGCCTACGAGCAGTACTTC.

The V call is TRBV19, the J call TRBJ2-1, with 8 bases lining up with TRBD1. The CDR3 sequence is 14 residues long. V was clipped by 6 bases and J by 6 bases; unmatched bases: 7. In germline, CDR1 is LNHDA, CDR2 SQIVND (reference sequence). The DNA for the CDR3 is TGTGCCAGTAGCACCGCGACAGGGGTCAATGAGCAGTTCTTC. Amino acids: CASSTATGVNEQFF.

The V and J genes are TRBV25-1 and TRBJ2-7, with 7 positions matching TRBD1. CDR1 is MGHDK, CDR2 SYGVNS, per germline. The CDR3 runs 12 residues. J gave up 3 bases and V 5 bases, and 1 base lay outside the gene matches. CDR3 sequence (DNA): TGTGCCAGCAGTAGGACAGGCTACGAGCAGTACTTC. It translates to CASSRTGYEQYF.

This sequence joins TRBV28 and TRBJ2-7, with D uncertain. The CDR3 loop spans 15 amino acids. Germline V lookup: CDR1 MDHEN, CDR2 SYDVKM. V lost 5 bases and J 0 bases, leaving 14 bases between the germline ends. The CDR3 DNA reads as TGTGCCAGCAGTACCCGTGGTCTCAGCTCCTACGAGCAGTACTTC. Residues: CASSTRGLSSYEQYF.

Worth noting for this clone: This likely reflects a read error, since a far larger clone is one base away. CDR3 sequence reads: CTRSRRDRVPAEQYF. CDR3 sequence (DNA): TGTACCAGAAGCCGTCGGGACAGGGTCCCCGCCGAGCAGTACTTC. The V call is TRBV5-3, the J call TRBJ2-7, with 9 bases identical to TRBD1. TRBV5-3 is identified as an open reading frame with a role that is uncertain. The CDR3 spans 15 residues.

This chain connects TRBV7-9 to TRBJ2-2; 8 nucleotides match TRBD2. V lost 1 base, J lost 6 bases, and 7 bases stayed unmatched. The CDR3 has 16 residues. CDR1 is SEHNR, CDR2 FQNEAQ, per germline (reference sequence). The CDR3 loop reads CASSLGDSGIAGELFF. CDR3 bases: TGTGCCAGCAGCTTAGGTGATAGCGGGATAGCCGGGGAGCTGTTTTTT.

This chain joins TRBV11-3 and TRBJ2-3; TRBD1 might be the D (5 bases). CDR1 is SGHNT, CDR2 YENEEA, per germline. V was pared by 4 bases and J by 1 base, with 9 bases between. The CDR3 sequence is 14 residues long. In DNA form, the CDR3 reads TGTGCCAGCAGCTCCAGGGAAGGCACAGATACGCAGTATTTT. This translates into CASSSREGTDTQYF.

In its sample, this clone was seen once. The rearrangement joins TRBV5-1 to TRBJ2-5, with 9 bases fitting TRBD2. Germline values: CDR1 SGHRS, CDR2 YFSETQ. This CDR3 region has 14 residues. The V segment lost 1 base and the J segment 2 bases; nucleotides outside the gene matches: 0. The CDR3, as DNA: TGCGCCAGCAGCTTGACTAGCGGGCAAGAGACCCAGTACTTC. Translation: CASSLTSGQETQYF.

The chain is built from TRBV6-5 and TRBJ1-5; TRBD1 might be the D (6 bases). With 2 bases removed from V and 6 bases from J, the gap between germline ends came to 14 bases. Germline values: CDR1 MNHEY, CDR2 SVGAGI. This CDR3 has 15 amino acids. As DNA, the CDR3 is TGTGCCAGCAGTTACAACAGGGATCTCGGTCAGCCCCAGCATTTT. Translation: CASSYNRDLGQPQHF.

This sequence joins TRBV11-2 and TRBJ1-1; D not resolved. V lost 0 bases, J lost 4 bases, and 6 bases lay in between. There are 13 residues in the CDR3. Germline lookup yields CDR1 SGHAT and CDR2 FQNNGV. The CDR3 region is CASSLDRSTEAFF. The CDR3 DNA follows: TGTGCCAGCAGCTTAGATCGGAGCACTGAAGCTTTCTTT.

This rearrangement joins TRBV24-1 to TRBJ2-3; 8 bases agree with TRBD2. Germline CDR1 reads KGHDR; CDR2 reads SFDVKD. J was trimmed by 4 bases and V by 4 bases; bases with no gene match: 6. CDR3 size: 15 residues. DNA for the CDR3: TGTGCCACCAGTGACACCGGGACTAGACCAGATACGCAGTATTTT. Protein: CATSDTGTRPDTQYF.

This chain connects TRBV12-3 or TRBV12-4 to TRBJ1-2, with a weak D call TRBD1 (5 bases). Trimming removed 6 bases at V and 5 bases at J, with 13 bases between. CDR3 length: 13 residues. Here the CDR3 reads CASSLQGAYGYTF. In DNA, the CDR3 is TGTGCCAGCAGCCTGCAAGGGGCATATGGCTACACCTTC.